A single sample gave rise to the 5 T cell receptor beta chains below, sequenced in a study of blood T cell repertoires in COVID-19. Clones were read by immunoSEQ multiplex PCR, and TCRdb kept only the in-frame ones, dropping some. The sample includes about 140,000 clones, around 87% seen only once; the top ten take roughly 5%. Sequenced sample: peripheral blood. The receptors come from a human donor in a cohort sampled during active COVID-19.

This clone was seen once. Here the CDR3 reads CASSLSSGVTGELFF. The CDR3 bases are TGTGCCAGCAGTTTATCTAGCGGAGTCACCGGGGAGCTGTTTTTT. V gene TRBV27 combines with J gene TRBJ2-2; possibly TRBD2 for D (6 bases). The V end lost 0 bases, the J end lost 4 bases, and 9 bases lay between the germline ends. Germline lookup yields CDR1 MNHEY and CDR2 SMNVEV (reference sequence). The CDR3 contains 15 residues.

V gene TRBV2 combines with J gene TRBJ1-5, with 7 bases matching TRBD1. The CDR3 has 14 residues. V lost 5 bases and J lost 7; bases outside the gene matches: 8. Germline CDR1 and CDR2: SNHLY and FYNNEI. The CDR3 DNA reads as TGTGCCAGCAGTCTTGACAGGGCCCCCCAGCCCCAGCATTTT. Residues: CASSLDRAPQPQHF.

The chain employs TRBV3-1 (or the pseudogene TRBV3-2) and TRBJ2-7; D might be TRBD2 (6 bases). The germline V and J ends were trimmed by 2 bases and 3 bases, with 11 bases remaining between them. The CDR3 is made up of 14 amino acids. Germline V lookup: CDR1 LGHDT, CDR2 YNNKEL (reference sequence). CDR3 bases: TGTGCCAGCAGCCAAACGAGGCGGGACTACGAGCAGTACTTC. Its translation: CASSQTRRDYEQYF.

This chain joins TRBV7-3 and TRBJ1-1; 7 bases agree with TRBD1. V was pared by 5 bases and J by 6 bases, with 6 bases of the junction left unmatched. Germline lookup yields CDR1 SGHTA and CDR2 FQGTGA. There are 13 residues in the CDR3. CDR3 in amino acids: CASSQKGQPEAFF. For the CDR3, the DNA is TGTGCCAGCAGCCAAAAGGGACAGCCTGAAGCTTTCTTT.

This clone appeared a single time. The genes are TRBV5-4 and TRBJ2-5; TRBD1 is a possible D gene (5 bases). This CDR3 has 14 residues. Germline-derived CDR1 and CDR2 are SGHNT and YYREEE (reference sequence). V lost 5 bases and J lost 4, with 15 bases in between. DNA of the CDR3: TGTGCCAGCAGTCCAACCCAGGGCTTAGAGACCCAGTACTTC. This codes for CASSPTQGLETQYF. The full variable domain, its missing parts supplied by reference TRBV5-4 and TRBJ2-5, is ETGVTQSPTHLIKTRGQQVTLRCSSQSGHNTVSWYQQALGQGPQFIFQYYREEENGRGNFPPRFSGLQFPNYSSELNVNALELDDSALYLCASSPTQGLETQYFGPGTRLLVL.